The rows below give T cell receptor beta chains drawn from one sample of a study of vaccination and CD4 T cells after COVID-19. From the PCR reads, TCRdb called clonotypes with MiXCR, one entry per CDR3 protein. This repertoire shows around 10,000 distinct CDR3 sequences, about 75% found once; its top ten account for around a tenth. These receptors are not linked to any known antigen. The specimen sequenced was CD4+ T cells from blood, cultured in vitro. All receptors come from a human donor who had recovered from COVID-19. The conserved cysteine and the conserved F or W are not part of the CDR3 here.

V,CDR3
TRBV5-1,ASSLGTALYGYT
TRBV30,AWSAAGTMNTEAF
TRBV6-1,ASSPGGQSHYGYT
TRBV7-2,ASSPRTSGGILYNEQF
TRBV5-6,ASLERGRETQY
TRBV20-1,SARMGPDYEQY
TRBV7-8,ASRLREGPVDTQY
TRBV20-1,SAWTSGSSYNEQF
TRBV27,ASRYSGASNQPQH
TRBV24-1,ATSDRRTSGSGSETQY
TRBV12-3/TRBV12-4,ASSSARGLGYT
TRBV19,ASSRPGTGVTGELF
TRBV20-1,SAGLAGGVQETQY
TRBV20-1,SALRGTAKNIQY
TRBV29-1,SVVGGAETQY
TRBV27,ASSFLAGGTCEQY
TRBV19,ARGRYSNQPQH